The entry that follows covers one T cell receptor beta chain sequence. This record comes from a study of metastatic and nonmetastatic thyroid tumors. Study as a whole: Repertoire comparison spanned blood and tumor or nodule tissue of malignant and benign thyroid patients.

Prior to thyroid surgery, none of the patients had received any treatment. Per the original data handling: To classify distant metastasis in papillary thyroid cancer, a model was built from CDR3 differences across clinicopathological groups. TCRdb re-analyzed the PCR reads through MiXCR. The V and J calls come from TCRdb's annotation, not from the publication. This table has over 20,000 clones, under 35% appearing once. The CDR3 totals 14 residues. Germline loops: CDR1 LNHDA, CDR2 SQIVND (reference sequence). Losses at the gene ends were 3 bases for V and 4 bases for J; bases not matched to a gene: 4.

V is TRBV19 and J is TRBJ1-1, with 8 bases lining up with TRBD1. Material for sequencing was blood. The receptor was isolated from a female donor with papillary thyroid cancer or a benign thyroid nodule (not recorded which). Some clones in this sample may be carry-over from other donors' samples. The chain's CDR3 is CASSITGGRTEAFF. DNA for the CDR3: TGTGCCAGTAGTATCACAGGGGGTCGCACTGAAGCTTTCTTT. The complete variable domain, with remaining parts taken from reference TRBV19 and TRBJ1-1, reads DGGITQSPKYLFRKEGQNVTLSCEQNLNHDAMYWYRQDPGQGLRLIYYSQIVNDFQKGDIAEGYSVSREKKESFPLTVTSAQKNPTAFYLCASSITGGRTEAFFGQGTRLTVV.